These T cell receptor beta chains were read from a single sample in a study of cytomegalovirus exposure and HLA in healthy donors. Sequencing was performed with immunoSEQ multiplex PCR; in TCRdb, only in-frame clones are kept and a portion is missing. The repertoire consists of about 200,000 clones, with 70% to 80% occurring once and the leading ten covering around an eighth. The specimen sequenced was PBMCs. Source of these receptors: a woman in her twenties or thirties in good health and CMV-seropositive. The CDR3 runs from the conserved cysteine through the conserved F or W. Fields, in order: D gene, clone size, V gene, J gene, CDR3 DNA, CDR3 protein. The D gene is left open where the match is weak. Part of the rows lack a size; the others show once, few, many or a class for expanded clones.

D gene: -
clone size: -
V gene: TRBV7-7
J gene: TRBJ2-3
CDR3 DNA: TGTGCTAGCAGCTTAGCTGCGGGTAGAGCAGATACGCAGTATTTT
CDR3 protein: CASSLAAGRADTQYF

D gene: -
clone size: -
V gene: TRBV28
J gene: TRBJ1-5
CDR3 DNA: TGTGCCAGCAGTGCGGGGGGGGGAGGGGGAGATCAGCCCCAGCATTTT
CDR3 protein: CASSAGGGGGDQPQHF

D gene: -
clone size: -
V gene: TRBV15
J gene: TRBJ1-1
CDR3 DNA: TGTGCCACCAGCAGAGGGTGGAGTATGCACACTGAAGCTTTCTTT
CDR3 protein: CATSRGWSMHTEAFF

D gene: -
clone size: -
V gene: TRBV9
J gene: TRBJ2-1
CDR3 DNA: TGTGCCAGCAGCGTAGATCTCCTCAATGAGCAGTTCTTC
CDR3 protein: CASSVDLLNEQFF

D gene: -
clone size: -
V gene: TRBV6-1
J gene: TRBJ2-4
CDR3 DNA: TGTGCCAGCAGTGATCGAGCGGGCCCTGGGGACATTCAGTACTTC
CDR3 protein: CASSDRAGPGDIQYF

D gene: -
clone size: -
V gene: TRBV19
J gene: TRBJ1-1
CDR3 DNA: TGTGCCAGTAGTTTCCGGCGGGATCCTGAAGCTTTCTTT
CDR3 protein: CASSFRRDPEAFF

D gene: TRBD1
clone size: -
V gene: TRBV27
J gene: TRBJ1-2
CDR3 DNA: TGTGCCAGCAGCAAACGACCGGGACAGAGCTACTATGGCTACACCTTC
CDR3 protein: CASSKRPGQSYYGYTF

D gene: -
clone size: -
V gene: TRBV6-1
J gene: TRBJ2-3
CDR3 DNA: TGTGCCAGCAGTGTGAGGGTTAGCGTTGATACGCAGTATTTT
CDR3 protein: CASSVRVSVDTQYF

D gene: -
clone size: -
V gene: TRBV7-9
J gene: TRBJ2-1
CDR3 DNA: TGTGCCAGCAGCTTAGTCAGCGGCAGACCCCTATCCTACAATGAGCAGTTCTTC
CDR3 protein: CASSLVSGRPLSYNEQFF

D gene: -
clone size: -
V gene: TRBV7-9
J gene: TRBJ1-2
CDR3 DNA: TGTGCCAGCAGCCAGAACGGGAGGATCATTAACTATGGCTACACCTTC
CDR3 protein: CASSQNGRIINYGYTF

D gene: TRBD1
clone size: -
V gene: TRBV5-4
J gene: TRBJ1-1
CDR3 DNA: TGTGCCAGCTATCAAGGACAGGGATTTGGAACTGAAGCTTTCTTT
CDR3 protein: CASYQGQGFGTEAFF

D gene: -
clone size: -
V gene: TRBV6-1
J gene: TRBJ1-2
CDR3 DNA: TGTGCCAGCAGCGACCTCCGGGGAGACAAGGGCTACACCTTC
CDR3 protein: CASSDLRGDKGYTF

D gene: -
clone size: -
V gene: TRBV28
J gene: TRBJ1-2
CDR3 DNA: TGTGCCACCGGAAGGGGGATCACAGGGACCTATGGCTACACCTTC
CDR3 protein: CATGRGITGTYGYTF

D gene: -
clone size: once
V gene: TRBV4-1
J gene: TRBJ2-7
CDR3 DNA: TGCACCAGCAGCCAAGAGGTGAGGAGCTCCTACGAGCAGTACTTC
CDR3 protein: CTSSQEVRSSYEQYF

D gene: TRBD1
clone size: -
V gene: TRBV4-1
J gene: TRBJ1-4
CDR3 DNA: TGCGCCAGCAGCCGGACAGGGGTAAATGAAAAACTGTTTTTT
CDR3 protein: CASSRTGVNEKLFF

D gene: TRBD2
clone size: -
V gene: TRBV10-3
J gene: TRBJ2-7
CDR3 DNA: TGTGCCATCAGGGCGGGGGAGACCTACGAGCAGTACTTC
CDR3 protein: CAIRAGETYEQYF

D gene: -
clone size: -
V gene: TRBV29-1
J gene: TRBJ2-3
CDR3 DNA: TGCAGCGTTGAATTAGCTCATACGCAGTATTTT
CDR3 protein: CSVELAHTQYF

D gene: -
clone size: -
V gene: TRBV7-7
J gene: TRBJ2-3
CDR3 DNA: TGTGCTAGCAGCTTAGACAGAGAAGATACGCAGTATTTT
CDR3 protein: CASSLDREDTQYF